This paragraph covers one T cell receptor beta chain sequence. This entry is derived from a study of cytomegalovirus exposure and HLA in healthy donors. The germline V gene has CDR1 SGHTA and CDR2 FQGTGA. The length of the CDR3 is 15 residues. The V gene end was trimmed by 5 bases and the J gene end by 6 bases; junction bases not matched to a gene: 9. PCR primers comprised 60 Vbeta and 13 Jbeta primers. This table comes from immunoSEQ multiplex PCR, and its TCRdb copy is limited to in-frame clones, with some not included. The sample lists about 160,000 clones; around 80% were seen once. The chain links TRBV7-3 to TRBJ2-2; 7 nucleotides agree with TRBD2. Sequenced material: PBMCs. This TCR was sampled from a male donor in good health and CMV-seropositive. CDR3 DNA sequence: TGTGCCAGCAGCCCTGGACTAGTTATGCCCGGGGAGCTGTTTTTT. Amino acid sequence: CASSPGLVMPGELFF.